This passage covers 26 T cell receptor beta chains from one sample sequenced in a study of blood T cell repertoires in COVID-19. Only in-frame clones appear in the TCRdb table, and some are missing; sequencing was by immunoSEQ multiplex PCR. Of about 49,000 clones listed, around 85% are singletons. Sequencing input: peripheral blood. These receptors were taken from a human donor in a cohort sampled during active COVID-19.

The CDR3 DNA follows: TGTGCCAGCAGCCTTACCTCGGGAGGAGGGACTGAAGCTTTCTTT. Its protein product is CASSLTSGGGTEAFF. This chain links TRBV11-3 with TRBJ1-1; D remains unclear. Between the trimmed V and J ends, which lost 5 bases and 5 bases, there was a span of 18 bases. The CDR3 runs 15 residues. Germline V gene lookup returns CDR1 SGHNT and CDR2 YENEEA. Full variable domain (rest looked up from reference TRBV11-3 and TRBJ1-1): EAGVVQSPRYKIIEKKQPVAFWCNPISGHNTLYWYLQNLGQGPELLIRYENEEAVDDSQLPKDRFSAERLKGVDSTLKIQPAELGDSAVYLCASSLTSGGGTEAFFGQGTRLTVV.

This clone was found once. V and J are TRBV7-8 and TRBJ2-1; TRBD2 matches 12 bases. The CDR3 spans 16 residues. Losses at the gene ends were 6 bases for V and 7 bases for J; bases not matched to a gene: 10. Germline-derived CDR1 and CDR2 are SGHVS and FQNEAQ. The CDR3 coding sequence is TGTGCCAGCAGAATCGGACTAGCGGGAAGGTGGAATGAGCAGTTCTTC. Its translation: CASRIGLAGRWNEQFF.

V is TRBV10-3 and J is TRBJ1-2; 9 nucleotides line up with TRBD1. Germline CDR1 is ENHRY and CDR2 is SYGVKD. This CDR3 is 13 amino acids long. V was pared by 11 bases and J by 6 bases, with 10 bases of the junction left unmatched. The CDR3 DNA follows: TGTGCCTCGACCGGGACAGGGAATGATGGCTACACCTTC. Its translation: CASTGTGNDGYTF.

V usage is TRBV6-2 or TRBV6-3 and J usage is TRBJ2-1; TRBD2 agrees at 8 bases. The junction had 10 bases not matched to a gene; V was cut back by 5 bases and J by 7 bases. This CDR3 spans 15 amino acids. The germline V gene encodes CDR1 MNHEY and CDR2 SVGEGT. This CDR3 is CASSGGGLVLNEQFF. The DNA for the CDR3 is TGTGCCAGCAGTGGGGGGGGACTAGTTTTAAATGAGCAGTTCTTC.

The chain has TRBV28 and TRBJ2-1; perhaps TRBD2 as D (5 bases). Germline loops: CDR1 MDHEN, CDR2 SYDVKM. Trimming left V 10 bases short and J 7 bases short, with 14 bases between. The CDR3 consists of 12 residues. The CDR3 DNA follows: TGTGCCATCGAGGGTAGCCCTAATGAGCAGTTCTTC. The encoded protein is CAIEGSPNEQFF. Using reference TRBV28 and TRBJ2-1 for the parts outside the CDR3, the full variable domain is DVKVTQSSRYLVKRTGEKVFLECVQDMDHENMFWYRQDPGLGLRLIYFSYDVKMKEKGDIPEGYSVSREKKERFSLILESASTNQTSMYLCAIEGSPNEQFFGPGTRLTVL.

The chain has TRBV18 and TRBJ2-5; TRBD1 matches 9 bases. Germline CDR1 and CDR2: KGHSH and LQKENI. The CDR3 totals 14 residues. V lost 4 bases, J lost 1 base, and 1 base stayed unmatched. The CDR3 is CASSRTGAQETQYF. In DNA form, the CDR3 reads TGTGCCAGCTCACGGACAGGGGCCCAAGAGACCCAGTACTTC.

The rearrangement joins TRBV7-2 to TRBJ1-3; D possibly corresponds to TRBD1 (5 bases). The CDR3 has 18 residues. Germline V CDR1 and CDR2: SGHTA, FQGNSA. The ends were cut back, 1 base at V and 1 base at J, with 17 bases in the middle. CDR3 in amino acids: CASSLGAGYLSSGNTIYF. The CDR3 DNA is TGTGCCAGCAGCTTAGGGGCAGGGTACCTTTCTTCTGGAAACACCATATATTTT. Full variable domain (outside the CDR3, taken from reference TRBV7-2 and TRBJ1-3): GAGVSQSPSNKVTEKGKDVELRCDPISGHTALYWYRQSLGQGLEFLIYFQGNSAPDKSGLPSDRFSAERTGGSVSTLTIQRTQQEDSAVYLCASSLGAGYLSSGNTIYFGEGSWLTVV.

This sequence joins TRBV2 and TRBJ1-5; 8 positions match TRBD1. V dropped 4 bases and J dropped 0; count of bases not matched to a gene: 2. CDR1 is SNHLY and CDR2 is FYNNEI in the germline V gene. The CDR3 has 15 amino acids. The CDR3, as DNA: TGTGCCAGCAGTGGACAGGGGTATAGCAATCAGCCCCAGCATTTT. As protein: CASSGQGYSNQPQHF.

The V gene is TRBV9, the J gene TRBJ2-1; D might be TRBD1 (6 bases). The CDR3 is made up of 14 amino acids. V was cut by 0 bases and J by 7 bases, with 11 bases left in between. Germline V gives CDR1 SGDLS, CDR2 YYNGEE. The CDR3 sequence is CASSVDGRGNEQFF. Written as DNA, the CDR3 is TGTGCCAGCAGCGTAGATGGCAGGGGTAATGAGCAGTTCTTC.

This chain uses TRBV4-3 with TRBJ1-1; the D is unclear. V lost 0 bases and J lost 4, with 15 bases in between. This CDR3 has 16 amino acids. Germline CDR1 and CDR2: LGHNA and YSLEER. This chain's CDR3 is CASSQEVAGYGTEAFF. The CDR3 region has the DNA TGCGCCAGCAGCCAAGAGGTTGCGGGGTACGGCACTGAAGCTTTCTTT.

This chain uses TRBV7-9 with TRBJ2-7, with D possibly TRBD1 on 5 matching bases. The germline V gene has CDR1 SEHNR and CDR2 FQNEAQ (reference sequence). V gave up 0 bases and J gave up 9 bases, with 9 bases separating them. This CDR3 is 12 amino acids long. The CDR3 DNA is TGTGCCAGCAGCTTAGCCGACCAGGGGCAGTACTTC. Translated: CASSLADQGQYF.

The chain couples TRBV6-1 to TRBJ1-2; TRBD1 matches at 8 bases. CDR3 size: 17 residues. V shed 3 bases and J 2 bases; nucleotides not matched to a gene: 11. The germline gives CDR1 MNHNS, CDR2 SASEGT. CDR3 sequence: CASSDRDRRGGNYGYTF. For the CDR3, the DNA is TGTGCCAGCAGTGACCGGGACAGGAGAGGAGGAAACTATGGCTACACCTTC.

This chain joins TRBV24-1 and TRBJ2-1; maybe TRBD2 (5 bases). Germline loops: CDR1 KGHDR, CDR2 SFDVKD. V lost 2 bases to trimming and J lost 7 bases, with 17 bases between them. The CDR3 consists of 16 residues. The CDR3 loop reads CATSDSGGSVGNEQFF. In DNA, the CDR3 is TGTGCCACCAGTGATTCTGGCGGGTCCGTGGGGAATGAGCAGTTCTTC.

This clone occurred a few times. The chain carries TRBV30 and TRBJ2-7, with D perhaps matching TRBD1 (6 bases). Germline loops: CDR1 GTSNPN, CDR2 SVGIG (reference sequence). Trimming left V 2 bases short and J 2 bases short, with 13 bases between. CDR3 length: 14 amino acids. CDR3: CAWSKLGQTYEQYF. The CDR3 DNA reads TGTGCCTGGAGTAAGCTTGGACAGACCTACGAGCAGTACTTC.

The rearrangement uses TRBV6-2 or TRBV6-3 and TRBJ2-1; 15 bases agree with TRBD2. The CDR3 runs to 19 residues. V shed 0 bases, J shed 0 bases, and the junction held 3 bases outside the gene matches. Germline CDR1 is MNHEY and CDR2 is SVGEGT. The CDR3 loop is CASSYSGLAGGASYNEQFF. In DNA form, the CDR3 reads TGTGCCAGCAGTTACTCGGGACTAGCGGGAGGCGCCTCCTACAATGAGCAGTTCTTC.

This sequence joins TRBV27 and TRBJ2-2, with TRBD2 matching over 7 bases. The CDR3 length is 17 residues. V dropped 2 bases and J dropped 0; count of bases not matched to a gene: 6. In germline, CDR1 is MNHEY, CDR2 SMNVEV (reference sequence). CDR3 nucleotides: TGTGCCAGCAGTTTACGGGGTAGCGGGTCGAACACCGGGGAGCTGTTTTTT. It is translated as CASSLRGSGSNTGELFF.

The CDR3 DNA is TGTGCCACGGGACTAGCGGGGGACCTAGGCTACGAGCAGTACTTC. Residues: CATGLAGDLGYEQYF. The rearrangement links TRBV24-1 to TRBJ2-7, with 14 bases fitting TRBD2. The germline V gene has CDR1 KGHDR and CDR2 SFDVKD. V was clipped by 10 bases and J by 3 bases; unmatched bases: 7. This CDR3 has 15 residues.

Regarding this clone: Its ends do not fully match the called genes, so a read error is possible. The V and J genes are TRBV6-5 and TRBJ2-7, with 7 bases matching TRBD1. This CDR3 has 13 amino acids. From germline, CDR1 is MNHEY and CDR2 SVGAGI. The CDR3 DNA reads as TGTGCCAGCAATTACCGACAGGGCGGAGAGCAGTACTTC. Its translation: CASNYRQGGEQYF.

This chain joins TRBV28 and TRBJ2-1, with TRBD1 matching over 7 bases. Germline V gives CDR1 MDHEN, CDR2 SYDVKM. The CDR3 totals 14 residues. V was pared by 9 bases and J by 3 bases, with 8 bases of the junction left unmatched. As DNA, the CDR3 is TGTGCCAGTTATCGACAGGGAAACTACAATGAGCAGTTCTTC. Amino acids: CASYRQGNYNEQFF.

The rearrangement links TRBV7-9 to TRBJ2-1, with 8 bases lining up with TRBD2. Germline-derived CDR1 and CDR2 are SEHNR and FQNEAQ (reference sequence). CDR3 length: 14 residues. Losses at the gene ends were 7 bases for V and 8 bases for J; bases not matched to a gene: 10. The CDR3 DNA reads TGTGCCAGCACCCGGGGGGGGTCGTCGCATGAGCAGTTCTTC. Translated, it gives CASTRGGSSHEQFF.

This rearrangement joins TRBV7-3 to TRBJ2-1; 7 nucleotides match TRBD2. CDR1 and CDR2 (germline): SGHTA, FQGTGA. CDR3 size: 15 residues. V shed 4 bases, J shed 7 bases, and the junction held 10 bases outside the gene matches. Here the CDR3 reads CASSSSPGLRNEQFF. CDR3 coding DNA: TGTGCCAGCAGCTCGTCCCCGGGACTACGAAATGAGCAGTTCTTC.

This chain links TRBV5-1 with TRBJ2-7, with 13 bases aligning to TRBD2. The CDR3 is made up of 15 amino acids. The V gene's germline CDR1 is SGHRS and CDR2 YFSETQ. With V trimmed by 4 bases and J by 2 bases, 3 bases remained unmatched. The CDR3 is CASSRGLAGPYEQYF. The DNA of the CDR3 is TGCGCCAGCAGCAGGGGACTAGCGGGACCCTACGAGCAGTACTTC.

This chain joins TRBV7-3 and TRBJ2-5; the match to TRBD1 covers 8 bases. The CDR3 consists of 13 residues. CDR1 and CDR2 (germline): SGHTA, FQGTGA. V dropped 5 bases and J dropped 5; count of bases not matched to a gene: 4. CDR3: CASSQGAGETQYF. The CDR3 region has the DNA TGTGCCAGCAGCCAGGGGGCCGGGGAGACCCAGTACTTC.

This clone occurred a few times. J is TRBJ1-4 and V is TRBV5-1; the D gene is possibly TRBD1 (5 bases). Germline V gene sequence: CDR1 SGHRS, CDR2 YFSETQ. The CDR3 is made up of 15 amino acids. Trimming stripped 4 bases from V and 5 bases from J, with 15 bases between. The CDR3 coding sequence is TGCGCCAGCAGCCGGGCCGGACAACAAAATGAAAAACTGTTTTTT. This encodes CASSRAGQQNEKLFF.

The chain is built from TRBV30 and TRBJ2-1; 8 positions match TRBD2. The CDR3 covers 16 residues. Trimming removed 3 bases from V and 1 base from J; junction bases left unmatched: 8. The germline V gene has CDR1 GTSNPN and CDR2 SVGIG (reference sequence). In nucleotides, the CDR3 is TGTGCCTGGAGGGGCCGTAGCGGGAATTCCTACAATGAGCAGTTCTTC. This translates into CAWRGRSGNSYNEQFF.

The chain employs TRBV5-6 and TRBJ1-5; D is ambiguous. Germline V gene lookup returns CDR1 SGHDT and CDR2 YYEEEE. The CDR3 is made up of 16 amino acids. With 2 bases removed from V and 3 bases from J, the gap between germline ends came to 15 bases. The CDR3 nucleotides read TGTGCCAGCAGCTTCGGAGGAATCCGGGACAATCAGCCCCAGCATTTT. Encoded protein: CASSFGGIRDNQPQHF.